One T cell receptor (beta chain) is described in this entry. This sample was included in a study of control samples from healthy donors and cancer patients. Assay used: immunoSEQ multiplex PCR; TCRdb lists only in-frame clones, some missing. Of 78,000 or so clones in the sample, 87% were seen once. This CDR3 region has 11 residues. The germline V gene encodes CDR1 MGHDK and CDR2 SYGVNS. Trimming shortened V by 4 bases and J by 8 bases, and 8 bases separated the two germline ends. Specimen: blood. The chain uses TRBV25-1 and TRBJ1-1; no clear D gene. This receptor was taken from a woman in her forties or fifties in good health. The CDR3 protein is CASSGLVEAFF. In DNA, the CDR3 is TGTGCCAGCAGTGGGTTAGTGGAAGCTTTCTTT.